The source of this T cell receptor beta chain is a study of T cells in localized non-small cell lung cancer. Study observations and caveats: Owing to sequencing of a solitary tumor region, heterogeneity cannot be discounted. In uninvolved adjacent lung, T cell clonality reached its highest value, exceeding tumor. Adjacent lung was found to contain a median about 50 of the top 100 tumor clones.

The CDR3 is 16 amino acids. Germline V gives CDR1 LNHDA, CDR2 SQIVND (reference sequence). The trim removed 5 bases at V and 6 bases at J, leaving 16 bases unmatched. The data were produced by immunoSEQ multiplex PCR, yet TCRdb's version contains in-frame clones alone and is incomplete. The data show tens of thousands of clones, about 86% seen once. Concerning this clone: No antigen is known for it.

This TCR derives from a man aged 35-69 years with stage I lung adenocarcinoma. Sequencing used peripheral blood, obtained before any cancer treatment. The chain carries TRBV19 and TRBJ2-7; 7 nucleotides align to TRBD2. DNA for the CDR3: TGTGCCAGTAGTCCCAACCGGCGGGAGATTGGAAGCGAGCAGTACTTC. Its translation: CASSPNRREIGSEQYF.